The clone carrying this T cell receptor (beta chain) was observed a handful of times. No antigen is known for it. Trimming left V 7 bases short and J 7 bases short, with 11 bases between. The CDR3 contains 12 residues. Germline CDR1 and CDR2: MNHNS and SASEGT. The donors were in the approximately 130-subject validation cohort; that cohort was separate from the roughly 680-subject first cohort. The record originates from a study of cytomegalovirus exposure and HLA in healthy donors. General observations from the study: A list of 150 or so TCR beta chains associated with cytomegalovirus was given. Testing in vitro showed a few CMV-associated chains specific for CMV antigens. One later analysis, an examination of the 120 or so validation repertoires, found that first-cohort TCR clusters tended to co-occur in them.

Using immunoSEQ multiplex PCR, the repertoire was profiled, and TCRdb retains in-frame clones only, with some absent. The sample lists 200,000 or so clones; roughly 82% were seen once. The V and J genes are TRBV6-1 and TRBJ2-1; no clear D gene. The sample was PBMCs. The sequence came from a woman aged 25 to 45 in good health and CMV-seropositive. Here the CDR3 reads CASTGIVNEQFF. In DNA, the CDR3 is TGTGCCAGCACAGGTATAGTTAATGAGCAGTTCTTC.